This entry lists 29 T cell receptor beta chains sequenced from one sample in a study of CD8+ T cells in alopecia areata. Investigators isolated RNA and reverse transcribed it into cDNA to act as the sequencing template. Generated by immunoSEQ multiplex PCR, the TCRdb table keeps only in-frame clones and is missing some. Among about 150,000 clones listed, 55% to 75% were seen once. Treatment indicated: oral pan-JAK inhibitor, 5-10 mg twice daily. The sample here was CD4+ T cells sorted from blood, taken at week 4, from a patient treated with tofacitinib. These receptors were taken from a human donor with alopecia areata.

The rearrangement links TRBV30 to TRBJ2-2; D unresolved. In germline, CDR1 is GTSNPN, CDR2 SVGIG (reference sequence). Between the trimmed V and J ends, which lost 1 base and 0 bases, there was a span of 6 bases. The CDR3 consists of 14 residues. The CDR3: CAWSAAANTGELFF. CDR3 sequence (DNA): TGTGCCTGGAGTGCGGCAGCGAACACCGGGGAGCTGTTTTTT.

This chain links TRBV29-1 with TRBJ2-1, with no clear D. This CDR3 spans 11 amino acids. Per the germline V gene, CDR1 is SQVTM and CDR2 is ANQGSEA. Trimming shortened V by 2 bases and J by 6 bases, and 5 bases separated the two germline ends. CDR3 amino acids: CSVELVNEQFF. In DNA form, the CDR3 reads TGCAGCGTTGAACTAGTCAATGAGCAGTTCTTC.

The chain links TRBV6-5 to TRBJ1-4, with a tentative D call TRBD1 (6 bases). V was shortened by 7 bases and J by 8 bases, with 17 bases between the two germline ends. CDR3 length: 14 residues. Germline CDR1 reads MNHEY; CDR2 reads SVGAGI. CDR3 region: CASNEGQGREKLFF. As DNA, the CDR3 is TGTGCCAGCAACGAGGGTCAGGGGCGAGAAAAACTGTTTTTT.

The genes are TRBV29-1 and TRBJ1-1, with 7 bases identical to TRBD1. The V segment lost 5 bases and the J segment 0 bases; nucleotides outside the gene matches: 6. Per germline, CDR1 SQVTM and CDR2 ANQGSEA. The CDR3 contains 14 residues. This chain's CDR3 is CSVSRGNMNTEAFF. For the CDR3, the DNA is TGCAGCGTTTCCAGGGGGAATATGAACACTGAAGCTTTCTTT. Variable domain in full (rest from reference TRBV29-1 and TRBJ1-1): SAVISQKPSRDICQRGTSLTIQCQVDSQVTMMFWYRQQPGQSLTLIATANQGSEATYESGFVIDKFPISRPNLTFSTLTVSNMSPEDSSIYLCSVSRGNMNTEAFFGQGTRLTVV.

V is TRBV11-1 and J is TRBJ2-2; no definite D call. Germline V gene lookup returns CDR1 SGHAT and CDR2 FQDESV (reference sequence). The CDR3 covers 14 residues. V lost 2 bases, J lost 7 bases, and 11 bases lay in between. DNA of the CDR3: TGTGCCAGCAGCTTATTAGTGTACGGCGGGGAGCTGTTTTTT. Residues: CASSLLVYGGELFF.

The CDR3 DNA follows: TGTGCCAGCAGCATGAGCGGGGGTTCTTACAATGAGCAGTTCTTC. This gives the protein CASSMSGGSYNEQFF. The gene calls are TRBV7-2 and TRBJ2-1; TRBD2 agrees at 8 bases. This CDR3 comprises 15 residues. With 5 bases clipped from V and 4 bases from J, the junction kept 7 bases outside the gene matches. In germline, CDR1 is SGHTA, CDR2 FQGNSA.

The V gene is TRBV28, the J gene TRBJ2-7; D is unresolved. CDR3 length equals 13 residues. Germline V gene lookup returns CDR1 MDHEN and CDR2 SYDVKM. Deletions cut 9 bases from V and 0 bases from J, with 12 bases between. CDR3 in amino acids: CASSRPFSYEQYF. CDR3 DNA sequence: TGTGCCAGTTCTAGGCCCTTCTCCTACGAGCAGTACTTC.

This chain links TRBV4-3 with TRBJ2-5; 9 nucleotides match TRBD2. The CDR3 sequence is 14 residues long. J lost 2 bases, V lost 3 bases, and 1 base had no gene match. Looked up from germline, CDR1 is LGHNA and CDR2 is YSLEER. In nucleotides, the CDR3 is TGCGCCAGCAGCCAGACTAGCGGACAAGAGACCCAGTACTTC. This codes for CASSQTSGQETQYF.

The chain has TRBV20-1 and TRBJ2-1; D not certain. Germline CDR1 DFQATT, CDR2 SNEGSKA (reference sequence). V lost 2 bases to trimming and J lost 10 bases, with 6 bases between them. The CDR3 loop spans 10 amino acids. CDR3 in amino acids: CSARKLEQFF. DNA of the CDR3: TGCAGTGCTAGAAAACTAGAGCAGTTCTTC.

The gene calls are TRBV4-2 and TRBJ2-1; TRBD1 matches at 11 bases. The CDR3 is 16 residues long. V was pared by 2 bases and J by 7 bases, with 7 bases of the junction left unmatched. CDR1 LGHNA and CDR2 YNFKEQ come from the germline V gene. CDR3 sequence (DNA): TGTGCCAGCAGCCAATCGGACAGGGGGCAATTGAATGAGCAGTTCTTC. As protein: CASSQSDRGQLNEQFF.

This chain connects TRBV29-1 to TRBJ2-7, with D possibly TRBD2 on 5 matching bases. The germline gives CDR1 SQVTM, CDR2 ANQGSEA. The CDR3 covers 11 residues. V lost 4 bases to trimming and J lost 3 bases, with 7 bases between them. The CDR3 region is CSVVRDYEQYF. CDR3 DNA sequence: TGCAGCGTTGTACGGGACTACGAGCAGTACTTC.

This clone was recorded only once. J is TRBJ1-1 and V is TRBV5-1, with 9 bases matching TRBD1. Per the germline V gene, CDR1 is SGHRS and CDR2 is YFSETQ. The CDR3 extends over 13 amino acids. Trimming cost V 4 bases and J 8 bases; bases outside gene matches: 6. CDR3 DNA: TGCGCCAGCAGCCAATTCGGGACAGGGGAAGCTTTCTTT. Protein product: CASSQFGTGEAFF.

This clone was counted between two and nine times. The V and J genes are TRBV18 and TRBJ1-2; D not resolved. V lost 3 bases and J lost 4, with 12 bases in between. CDR3 length: 14 residues. Germline CDR1 KGHSH, CDR2 LQKENI. The CDR3 bases are TGTGCCAGCTCACCCGAGACCGTCGGCTATGGCTACACCTTC. Amino acids: CASSPETVGYGYTF.

V gene TRBV29-1 combines with J gene TRBJ2-1, with a possible D match to TRBD2 (6 bases). This CDR3 has 15 residues. Between the trimmed V and J ends, which lost 4 bases and 7 bases, there was a span of 20 bases. Germline V lookup: CDR1 SQVTM, CDR2 ANQGSEA. CDR3 amino acids: CSVGPTGSVGNEQFF. For the CDR3, the DNA is TGCAGCGTTGGGCCGACCGGGAGCGTGGGGAATGAGCAGTTCTTC.

The rearrangement joins TRBV19 to TRBJ1-5; unclear D gene. Germline V gene lookup returns CDR1 LNHDA and CDR2 SQIVND (reference sequence). The CDR3 sequence is 12 residues long. The V end was cut by 2 bases, the J end by 5 bases, with 4 bases between. CDR3 amino acids: CASSIRDQPQHF. The CDR3 coding sequence is TGTGCCAGTAGTATACGAGATCAGCCCCAGCATTTT.

This clone was counted between two and nine times. The chain uses TRBV29-1 and TRBJ2-7; 7 positions match TRBD1. V was clipped by 4 bases and J by 3 bases; unmatched bases: 3. Germline-derived CDR1 and CDR2 are SQVTM and ANQGSEA. CDR3 size: 12 residues. Here the CDR3 reads CSVGQGVYEQYF. The CDR3 DNA follows: TGCAGCGTTGGTCAGGGGGTCTACGAGCAGTACTTC.

Concerning this clone: The same CDR3 is also encoded by other DNA sequences in this sample. The J gene is TRBJ1-5, the V gene TRBV9, with no clear D. Trimming removed 2 bases at V and 3 bases at J, with 6 bases between. The CDR3 loop spans 13 amino acids. Germline V gives CDR1 SGDLS, CDR2 YYNGEE. The CDR3 bases are TGTGCCAGCAGCGTGGGCACCAATCAGCCCCAGCATTTT. It translates to CASSVGTNQPQHF.

The chain combines TRBV30 with TRBJ2-1; a possible D gene is TRBD2 (6 bases). The CDR3 covers 14 residues. The V and J ends lost 1 base and 6 bases respectively, with 13 bases between them. Germline CDR1 and CDR2: GTSNPN and SVGIG (reference sequence). CDR3 in amino acids: CAWSGRREFNEQFF. CDR3 in DNA: TGTGCCTGGAGTGGGCGGAGGGAGTTCAATGAGCAGTTCTTC.

This clone was observed a single time. The gene calls are TRBV6-5 and TRBJ2-1; no clear D. The CDR3 contains 11 residues. V lost 1 base and J 10 bases, leaving 5 bases between the germline ends. In germline, CDR1 is MNHEY, CDR2 SVGAGI. This CDR3 is CASSYFGEQFF. CDR3 DNA: TGTGCCAGCAGTTACTTCGGAGAGCAGTTCTTC.

The chain has TRBV7-2 and TRBJ2-5, with D uncertain. Deletions cut 2 bases from V and 2 bases from J, with 9 bases between. This CDR3 spans 14 amino acids. CDR1 and CDR2 from the germline V gene are SGHTA and FQGNSA. CDR3 loop: CASSLLAAQETQYF. In DNA form, the CDR3 reads TGTGCCAGCAGCTTATTGGCGGCACAAGAGACCCAGTACTTC. The full variable domain, its missing parts supplied by reference TRBV7-2 and TRBJ2-5, is GAGVSQSPSNKVTEKGKDVELRCDPISGHTALYWYRQSLGQGLEFLIYFQGNSAPDKSGLPSDRFSAERTGGSVSTLTIQRTQQEDSAVYLCASSLLAAQETQYFGPGTRLLVL.

This clone has more than one count but fewer than ten. The CDR3 reads CASSQDRAGQGLETQYF. The CDR3 coding sequence is TGCGCCAGCAGCCAAGATCGAGCTGGACAGGGGCTGGAGACCCAGTACTTC. This chain connects TRBV4-1 to TRBJ2-5, with 9 bases matching TRBD1. There are 17 residues in the CDR3. CDR1 and CDR2 from the germline V gene are MGHRA and YSYEKL. The V and J ends lost 0 bases and 5 bases, in that order; junction bases with no gene match: 10.

The sample holds one count of this clone. CDR3 region: CAWTGTSGHEQYF. CDR3 nucleotides: TGTGCCTGGACAGGGACCTCCGGACACGAGCAGTACTTC. The rearrangement uses TRBV30 and TRBJ2-7; D is tentatively TRBD1 or TRBD2 (5 bases each). The ends were cut back, 4 bases at V and 5 bases at J, with 15 bases in the middle. There are 13 residues in the CDR3. Germline assignment: CDR1 GTSNPN and CDR2 SVGIG (reference sequence).

The chain couples TRBV29-1 to TRBJ1-1, with 8 bases aligning to TRBD1. The CDR3 totals 12 residues. Trimming at V came to 6 bases and at J to 4 bases, leaving 4 bases not matched to a gene. The germline CDR1 and CDR2 sequences are SQVTM and ANQGSEA. CDR3 protein: CSVRQGSTEAFF. The CDR3, as DNA: TGCAGCGTCCGACAGGGGAGCACTGAAGCTTTCTTT.

The V gene is TRBV9, the J gene TRBJ2-1; possible D gene TRBD2, 7 bases. Germline assignment: CDR1 SGDLS and CDR2 YYNGEE. Trimming shortened V by 1 base and J by 4 bases, and 15 bases separated the two germline ends. The CDR3 runs 16 residues. CDR3 bases: TGTGCCAGCAGCGTAAGGGGGGGACGGATGTACAATGAGCAGTTCTTC. It encodes CASSVRGGRMYNEQFF.

This clone turned up a few times. This sequence joins TRBV29-1 and TRBJ2-3; TRBD2 agrees at 11 bases. Germline CDR1 and CDR2: SQVTM and ANQGSEA. The CDR3 runs to 12 residues. Trimming took 8 bases from V and 5 from J; bases not matched to a gene: 3. The CDR3 here is CSTGTSGDTQYF. The DNA for the CDR3 is TGCAGCACGGGGACTAGCGGAGATACGCAGTATTTT.

The chain uses TRBV5-1 and TRBJ2-5; 7 bases map to TRBD1. The germline V gene encodes CDR1 SGHRS and CDR2 YFSETQ. The junction had 10 bases not matched to a gene; V was cut back by 4 bases and J by 1 base. CDR3 length: 16 amino acids. The CDR3 spells CASSPSTGTGQETQYF. CDR3 nucleotide sequence: TGCGCCAGCAGCCCCTCGACAGGGACCGGCCAAGAGACCCAGTACTTC.

The CDR3 sequence is CASSYSWGAKNIQYF. The CDR3 bases are TGTGCCAGCAGTTACTCTTGGGGAGCCAAAAACATTCAGTACTTC. The chain links TRBV6-5 to TRBJ2-4; no reliable D call. Germline assignment: CDR1 MNHEY and CDR2 SVGAGI. V was trimmed by 0 bases and J by 0 bases, leaving 6 bases between them. The CDR3 is made up of 15 amino acids.

This clone appeared a single time. This chain connects TRBV6-5 to TRBJ2-3; possible D gene TRBD2, 6 bases. With 0 bases removed from V and 2 bases from J, the gap between germline ends came to 9 bases. This CDR3 is built from 15 residues. Per the germline V gene, CDR1 is MNHEY and CDR2 is SVGAGI. The CDR3: CASSYSLAPTDTQYF. CDR3 coding DNA: TGTGCCAGCAGTTACTCTCTAGCGCCCACAGATACGCAGTATTTT.

The chain employs TRBV10-3 and TRBJ2-3; D gene ambiguous. The CDR3 sequence is 12 residues long. Trimming removed 6 bases at V and 4 bases at J, with 8 bases between. Germline CDR1 reads ENHRY; CDR2 reads SYGVKD. DNA for the CDR3: TGTGCCATCAGGGCGGCAGCAGATACGCAGTATTTT. Its protein product is CAIRAAADTQYF.